A single sample gave rise to the 7 T cell receptor beta chains below, sequenced in a study of technical replicates of blood from several donors. Sequenced by immunoSEQ multiplex PCR; TCRdb stores in-frame clones only, minus some. The table includes about 80,000 clones, roughly 90% detected once. What was sequenced was T cells isolated from PBMCs. Every receptor here comes from a human donor in good health.

The chain has TRBV9 and TRBJ2-1, with TRBD2 matching 11 bases. The V segment lost 2 bases and the J segment 8 bases; nucleotides outside the gene matches: 12. Germline loops: CDR1 SGDLS, CDR2 YYNGEE. The CDR3 is 17 residues long. In DNA form, the CDR3 reads TGTGCCAGCAGCGTGGCATCAAGGACTAGCGGGTTAGATGAGCAGTTCTTC. Its protein is CASSVASRTSGLDEQFF.

The V gene is TRBV18, the J gene TRBJ1-1; D is ambiguous. This CDR3 is 13 amino acids long. Trimming pared 2 bases from V and 1 base from J, leaving 5 bases between. Germline lookup yields CDR1 KGHSH and CDR2 LQKENI. The CDR3 DNA is TGTGCCAGCTCACCAGGGAGGAACACTGAAGCTTTCTTT. Translating gives CASSPGRNTEAFF.

In DNA form, the CDR3 reads TGTGCCAGCAGTTTTCCCCCCGGGACAAGCTATGGCTACACCTTC. This translates into CASSFPPGTSYGYTF. The J gene is TRBJ1-2, the V gene TRBV28; weak D call: TRBD1 (6 bases). The CDR3 has 15 amino acids. CDR1 is MDHEN, CDR2 SYDVKM, per germline. The V and J ends lost 3 bases and 4 bases respectively, with 15 bases between them.

The chain is built from TRBV6-4 and TRBJ2-1; D is perhaps TRBD2 (5 bases). The ends were cut back, 4 bases at V and 4 bases at J, with 8 bases in the middle. There are 13 residues in the CDR3. From germline, CDR1 is MRHNA and CDR2 SNTAGT. Here the CDR3 DNA reads TGTGCCAGCAGTGGGAGCGGTTACAATGAGCAGTTCTTC. Translating gives CASSGSGYNEQFF.

The J gene is TRBJ2-1, the V gene TRBV11-1; the match to TRBD1 covers 8 bases. CDR3 length: 11 residues. From germline, CDR1 is SGHAT and CDR2 FQDESV (reference sequence). J gave up 8 bases and V 7 bases, and 1 base lay outside the gene matches. The CDR3 coding sequence is TGTGCCAGCACAGGGGGCGATGAGCAGTTCTTC. Encoded protein: CASTGGDEQFF.

The CDR3 loop is CASSESIAGTYEQYF. CDR3 coding DNA: TGTGCCAGCAGTGAGTCGATAGCGGGAACGTACGAGCAGTACTTC. V usage is TRBV25-1 and J usage is TRBJ2-7, with 8 nucleotides matching TRBD2. In germline, CDR1 is MGHDK, CDR2 SYGVNS. The CDR3 consists of 15 residues. V was clipped by 3 bases and J by 4 bases; unmatched bases: 8.

This clone was observed a few times. V is TRBV15 and J is TRBJ2-3; 7 bases match TRBD2. This CDR3 region has 13 residues. Per the germline V gene, CDR1 is LNHNV and CDR2 is YYDKDF (reference sequence). J was trimmed by 2 bases and V by 8 bases; bases with no gene match: 4. The chain's CDR3 is CATQLAITDTQYF. In DNA, the CDR3 is TGTGCCACCCAACTAGCGATCACAGATACGCAGTATTTT. The full variable domain, completed using reference TRBV15 and TRBJ2-3, is DAMVIQNPRYQVTQFGKPVTLSCSQTLNHNVMYWYQQKSSQAPKLLFHYYDKDFNNEADTPDNFQSRRPNTSFCFLDIRSPGLGDTAMYLCATQLAITDTQYFGPGTRLTVL.